The 27 T cell receptor beta chains presented below share a single source sample, sequenced in a study of blood T cell repertoires in COVID-19. The assay was immunoSEQ multiplex PCR, and TCRdb's table has in-frame clones only and misses some. The table lists about 430,000 clones, 88% of them singletons, with more than 0.9% in the top ten. Sequencing used PBMCs or T cells enriched from blood (not recorded which). The receptors originated from a woman aged 25 to 39 with acute COVID-19.

This chain joins TRBV19 and TRBJ2-3; D perhaps matches TRBD2 (7 bases). V was clipped by 3 bases and J by 2 bases, with 15 bases between them. This CDR3 region has 16 residues. In germline, CDR1 is LNHDA, CDR2 SQIVND (reference sequence). CDR3 loop: CASSMVQGGLTDTQYF. The CDR3 nucleotides are TGTGCCAGTAGTATGGTACAGGGAGGGCTCACAGATACGCAGTATTTT.

This clone was picked up a small number of times. The rearrangement uses TRBV24-1 and TRBJ2-1; no clear D. Germline values: CDR1 KGHDR, CDR2 SFDVKD. Trimming pared 4 bases from V and 5 bases from J, leaving 8 bases between. The CDR3 totals 13 residues. CDR3 nucleotide sequence: TGTGCCACCAGTGACCCCCTAAACAATGAGCAGTTCTTC. This codes for CATSDPLNNEQFF.

As DNA, the CDR3 is TGTGCCAGCAGCTTACAGACAGGGACCAATGAAAAACTGTTTTTT. Translated, it gives CASSLQTGTNEKLFF. This chain connects TRBV7-6 to TRBJ1-4, with 7 positions matching TRBD1. V shed 2 bases and J 5 bases; nucleotides not matched to a gene: 5. The CDR3 runs 15 residues. In germline, CDR1 is SGHVS, CDR2 FNYEAQ.

The chain is built from TRBV3-1 (or the pseudogene TRBV3-2) and TRBJ1-3; D perhaps matches TRBD1 (5 bases). The CDR3 is 15 amino acids. Germline CDR1 LGHDT, CDR2 YNNKEL (reference sequence). Between the trimmed V and J ends, which lost 3 bases and 2 bases, there was a span of 11 bases. DNA for the CDR3: TGTGCCAGCAGCCACCTCGGGGGGGCTGGAAACACCATATATTTT. Amino acids: CASSHLGGAGNTIYF.

This clone was seen only once. The V gene is TRBV10-1, the J gene TRBJ1-1, with 8 bases identical to TRBD1. Germline V gives CDR1 WNHNN, CDR2 SYGVQD (reference sequence). The CDR3 covers 14 residues. V shed 7 bases, J shed 4 bases, and the junction held 8 bases outside the gene matches. The CDR3 DNA is TGCGCCAGCAAAGTTAGTCAGGGGGCCACTGAAGCTTTCTTT. As protein: CASKVSQGATEAFF.

The chain combines TRBV30 with TRBJ1-1; 9 nucleotides align to TRBD1. The V gene's germline CDR1 is GTSNPN and CDR2 SVGIG (reference sequence). Trimming at V came to 8 bases and at J to 6 bases, leaving 4 bases not matched to a gene. The CDR3 has 11 residues. The CDR3 here is CAGQGSAEAFF. The DNA for the CDR3 is TGTGCCGGACAGGGGAGTGCTGAAGCTTTCTTT.

The rearrangement links TRBV19 to TRBJ2-7, with 8 nucleotides matching TRBD1. This CDR3 comprises 13 residues. Germline CDR1 and CDR2: LNHDA and SQIVND (reference sequence). The V gene end was trimmed by 2 bases and the J gene end by 7 bases; junction bases not matched to a gene: 4. This CDR3 reads CASSIQGASEQYF. The CDR3, as DNA: TGTGCCAGTAGTATACAGGGGGCATCGGAGCAGTACTTC.

V and J are TRBV5-6 and TRBJ1-3; TRBD1 matches at 7 bases. Trimming took 4 bases from V and 0 from J; bases not matched to a gene: 7. The CDR3 has 16 amino acids. CDR1 is SGHDT, CDR2 YYEEEE, per germline. The CDR3 loop reads CASSRGGTVSGNTIYF. CDR3 in DNA: TGTGCCAGCAGCCGGGGTGGGACAGTCTCTGGAAACACCATATATTTT.

The chain recombines TRBV4-1 with TRBJ2-7; D ambiguous. Trimming removed 0 bases from V and 0 bases from J, with 9 bases in between. The CDR3 has 15 residues. Germline V gene sequence: CDR1 MGHRA, CDR2 YSYEKL. CDR3 residues: CASSQELYYSYEQYF. For the CDR3, the DNA is TGCGCCAGCAGCCAAGAATTATACTACTCCTACGAGCAGTACTTC.

This rearrangement joins TRBV18 to TRBJ1-6; D is undetermined. The V end was cut by 8 bases, the J end by 6 bases, with 11 bases between. The CDR3 sequence is 13 residues long. The V gene's germline CDR1 is KGHSH and CDR2 LQKENI. CDR3 loop: CASGEDFNSPLHF. The DNA for the CDR3 is TGTGCCAGCGGAGAGGATTTTAATTCACCCCTCCACTTT.

This chain links TRBV7-2 with TRBJ2-7; 7 nucleotides line up with TRBD1. Germline CDR1 is SGHTA and CDR2 is FQGNSA. The CDR3 is 15 residues long. With V trimmed by 1 base and J by 2 bases, 5 bases remained unmatched. CDR3 in amino acids: CASSLDSGQTYEQYF. CDR3 DNA sequence: TGTGCCAGCAGCTTAGATTCGGGACAGACCTACGAGCAGTACTTC.

The chain uses TRBV3-1 (or the pseudogene TRBV3-2) and TRBJ1-5; D might be TRBD1 (5 bases). CDR3 length equals 14 residues. In germline, CDR1 is LGHDT, CDR2 YNNKEL (reference sequence). V gave up 0 bases and J gave up 9 bases, with 12 bases separating them. The CDR3 DNA reads TGTGCCAGCAGCCAAGACGCGCGGGGGGGGCCCCAGCATTTT. It yields the protein CASSQDARGGPQHF.

The genes are TRBV5-6 and TRBJ2-7; 9 nucleotides align to TRBD2. CDR1 is SGHDT, CDR2 YYEEEE, per germline. V was pared by 3 bases and J by 6 bases, with 7 bases of the junction left unmatched. This CDR3 region has 14 residues. The CDR3 sequence: CASSSAGGPVEQYF. The CDR3 DNA reads TGTGCCAGCAGCTCGGCGGGGGGGCCAGTCGAGCAGTACTTC.

The chain recombines TRBV2 with TRBJ1-2, with 7 bases aligning to TRBD1. Germline V gene lookup returns CDR1 SNHLY and CDR2 FYNNEI. The CDR3 is 15 residues long. V lost 5 bases to trimming and J lost 0 bases; unmatched junction nucleotides: 6. CDR3 loop: CASSTDRLANYGYTF. Written as DNA, the CDR3 is TGTGCCAGCAGTACGGACAGGTTAGCTAACTATGGCTACACCTTC.

The chain joins TRBV7-8 to TRBJ2-2; tentative D call: TRBD2 (7 bases). The CDR3 spans 16 residues. The ends were cut back, 5 bases at V and 2 bases at J, with 15 bases in the middle. The V gene's germline CDR1 is SGHVS and CDR2 FQNEAQ. For the CDR3, the DNA is TGTGCCAGCAGCCCCGGGGCGGGGGCTAACACCGGGGAGCTGTTTTTT. It specifies CASSPGAGANTGELFF.

V usage is TRBV2 and J usage is TRBJ1-1, with D possibly TRBD1 on 5 matching bases. The germline V gene encodes CDR1 SNHLY and CDR2 FYNNEI. The CDR3 covers 14 residues. Trimming cost V 3 bases and J 4 bases, with 12 bases left between them. CDR3 sequence (DNA): TGTGCCAGCAGTGATTTCAGAAGGGGCACTGAAGCTTTCTTT. Protein sequence: CASSDFRRGTEAFF.

This chain uses TRBV27 with TRBJ1-1; no definite D call. Germline V gives CDR1 MNHEY, CDR2 SMNVEV (reference sequence). The CDR3 has 14 residues. Trimming removed 2 bases from V and 10 bases from J, with 17 bases in between. The CDR3 here is CASSLNRSGWGAFF. The CDR3 nucleotides are TGTGCCAGCAGTTTAAATCGGTCGGGATGGGGAGCTTTCTTT.

The gene calls are TRBV7-6 and TRBJ2-5; D might be TRBD2 (7 bases). Trimming stripped 2 bases from V and 5 bases from J, with 18 bases between. CDR1 and CDR2 from the germline V gene are SGHVS and FNYEAQ. The CDR3 has 16 amino acids. The CDR3 spells CASSLRRGPNRETQYF. CDR3 nucleotide sequence: TGTGCCAGCAGCTTAAGGCGGGGGCCAAATAGGGAGACCCAGTACTTC.

V and J are TRBV5-1 and TRBJ2-7, with TRBD1 matching over 7 bases. The CDR3 runs 14 residues. With V trimmed by 5 bases and J by 0 bases, 5 bases remained unmatched. Germline CDR1 and CDR2: SGHRS and YFSETQ. The CDR3 coding sequence is TGCGCCAGCAGGGGACAGCCGAACTCCTACGAGCAGTACTTC. It specifies CASRGQPNSYEQYF.

In regard to this clone: Other DNA sequences in the sample encode the same CDR3. V usage is TRBV6-1 and J usage is TRBJ2-1; D gene unclear. Trimming shortened V by 2 bases and J by 0 bases, and 8 bases separated the two germline ends. The germline CDR1 and CDR2 sequences are MNHNS and SASEGT. The CDR3 loop spans 15 amino acids. The CDR3 DNA follows: TGTGCCAGCAGTGAATCGGGTGGCTCCTACAATGAGCAGTTCTTC. Translation gives CASSESGGSYNEQFF.

This clone was detected a few times. CDR3 DNA: TGTGCCAGCAGCTTGCTAATGAACACTGAAGCTTTCTTT. The encoded protein is CASSLLMNTEAFF. V and J are TRBV7-2 and TRBJ1-1; no clear D. Trimming removed 3 bases at V and 0 bases at J, with 5 bases between. The CDR3 runs to 13 residues. Per the germline V gene, CDR1 is SGHTA and CDR2 is FQGNSA. The complete variable domain, with remaining parts taken from reference TRBV7-2 and TRBJ1-1, reads GAGVSQSPSNKVTEKGKDVELRCDPISGHTALYWYRQSLGQGLEFLIYFQGNSAPDKSGLPSDRFSAERTGGSVSTLTIQRTQQEDSAVYLCASSLLMNTEAFFGQGTRLTVV.

This sequence joins TRBV24-1 and TRBJ1-5; maybe TRBD1 (6 bases). Trimming stripped 10 bases from V and 2 bases from J, with 8 bases between. The CDR3 runs 12 residues. Germline CDR1 KGHDR, CDR2 SFDVKD. CDR3 amino acids: CATQGGNQPQHF. The CDR3 bases are TGTGCCACACAGGGAGGCAATCAGCCCCAGCATTTT.

This clone was seen just once. The chain employs TRBV15 and TRBJ1-4; a possible D gene is TRBD1 (5 bases). Germline CDR1 and CDR2: LNHNV and YYDKDF (reference sequence). This CDR3 is built from 19 residues. V was pared by 0 bases and J by 10 bases, with 27 bases between. CDR3 protein: CATSRDRAVRDQRYGKLFF. DNA of the CDR3: TGTGCCACCAGCAGAGATCGGGCCGTGCGGGACCAACGATACGGAAAACTGTTTTTT.

This clone was counted once. The chain links TRBV11-2 to TRBJ1-2, with D maybe TRBD1 (6 bases). The ends were cut back, 5 bases at V and 4 bases at J, with 17 bases in the middle. Per germline, CDR1 SGHAT and CDR2 FQNNGV. This CDR3 spans 15 amino acids. CDR3 protein: CASSREPQGSYGYTF. Here the CDR3 DNA reads TGTGCCAGCAGCAGAGAACCACAGGGCTCCTATGGCTACACCTTC.

This clone appeared a few times. V gene TRBV18 combines with J gene TRBJ2-3; D remains ambiguous. The CDR3 is 14 amino acids. V lost 0 bases, J lost 4 bases, and 8 bases lay in between. Germline CDR1 KGHSH, CDR2 LQKENI. CDR3 region: CASSPPYSPDTQYF. The CDR3 coding sequence is TGTGCCAGCTCACCACCGTATAGCCCAGATACGCAGTATTTT. The complete variable domain, with remaining parts taken from reference TRBV18 and TRBJ2-3, reads NAGVMQNPRHLVRRRGQEARLRCSPMKGHSHVYWYRQLPEEGLKFMVYLQKENIIDESGMPKERFSAEFPKEGPSILRIQQVVRGDSAAYFCASSPPYSPDTQYFGPGTRLTVL.

This chain joins TRBV7-2 and TRBJ2-1; D is perhaps TRBD2 (6 bases). In germline, CDR1 is SGHTA, CDR2 FQGNSA. The CDR3 is 17 amino acids. Trimming left V 1 base short and J 0 bases short, with 13 bases between. CDR3 protein: CASSLVPGTHSYNEQFF. The CDR3 region has the DNA TGTGCCAGCAGCTTAGTTCCCGGGACTCACTCCTACAATGAGCAGTTCTTC.

The rearrangement uses TRBV10-1 and TRBJ2-2; 8 bases fit TRBD1. Germline values: CDR1 WNHNN, CDR2 SYGVQD (reference sequence). This CDR3 has 16 amino acids. Trimming removed 4 bases from V and 4 bases from J; junction bases left unmatched: 8. CDR3 coding DNA: TGCGCCAGCAGTGGGGGGACAGGCGGACTCACCGGGGAGCTGTTTTTT. This gives the protein CASSGGTGGLTGELFF.